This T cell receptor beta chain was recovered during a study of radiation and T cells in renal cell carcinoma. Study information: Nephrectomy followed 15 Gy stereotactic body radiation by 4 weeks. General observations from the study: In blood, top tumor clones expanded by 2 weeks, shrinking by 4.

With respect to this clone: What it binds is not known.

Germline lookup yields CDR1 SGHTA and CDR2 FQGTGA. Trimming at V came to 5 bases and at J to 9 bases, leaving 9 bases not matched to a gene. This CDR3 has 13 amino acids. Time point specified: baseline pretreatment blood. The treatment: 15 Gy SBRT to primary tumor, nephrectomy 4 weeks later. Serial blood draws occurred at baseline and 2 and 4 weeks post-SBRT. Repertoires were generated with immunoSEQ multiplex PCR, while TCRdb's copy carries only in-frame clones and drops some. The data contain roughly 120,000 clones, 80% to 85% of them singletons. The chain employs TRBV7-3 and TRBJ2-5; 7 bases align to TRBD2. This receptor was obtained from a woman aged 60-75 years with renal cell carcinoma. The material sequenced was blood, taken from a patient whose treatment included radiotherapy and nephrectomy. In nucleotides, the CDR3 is TGTGCCAGCAGCCCGGGGGGACGGGGAGCCCAGTACTTC. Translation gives CASSPGGRGAQYF.